This T cell receptor (beta chain) was documented in a study of blood T cell repertoires in COVID-19. About the research overall: In each case, the material was cDNA or gDNA derived from T cells, B-cell-depleted T cells, or PBMCs.

V shed 2 bases and J 4 bases; nucleotides not matched to a gene: 10. This CDR3 region has 16 residues. Per germline, CDR1 MNHEY and CDR2 SVGAGI. Using immunoSEQ multiplex PCR, the repertoire was profiled, and TCRdb retains in-frame clones only, with some absent. The data show about 11,000 clones, with approximately 84% seen just once and roughly 30% held by the top ten. This TCR was sampled from a man over 45 with active COVID-19. V gene TRBV6-5 combines with J gene TRBJ1-2; 7 nucleotides match TRBD1. Source material: peripheral blood. The CDR3 DNA sequence: TGTGCCAGCAGTTACATCGGACAGGAGAGATTCTATGGCTACACCTTC. This translates into CASSYIGQERFYGYTF.